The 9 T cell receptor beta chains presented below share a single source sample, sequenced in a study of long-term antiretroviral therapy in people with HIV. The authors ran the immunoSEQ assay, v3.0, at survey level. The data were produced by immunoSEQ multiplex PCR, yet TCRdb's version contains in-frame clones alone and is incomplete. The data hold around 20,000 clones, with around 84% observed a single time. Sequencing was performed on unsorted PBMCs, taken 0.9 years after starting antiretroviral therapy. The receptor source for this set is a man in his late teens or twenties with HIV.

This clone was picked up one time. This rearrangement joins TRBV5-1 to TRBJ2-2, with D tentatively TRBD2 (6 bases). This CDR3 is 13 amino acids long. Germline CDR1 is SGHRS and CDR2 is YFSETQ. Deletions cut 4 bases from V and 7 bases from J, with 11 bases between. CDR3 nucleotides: TGCGCCAGCAGCCCCCCGGAGGGCGGGGAGCTGTTTTTT. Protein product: CASSPPEGGELFF.

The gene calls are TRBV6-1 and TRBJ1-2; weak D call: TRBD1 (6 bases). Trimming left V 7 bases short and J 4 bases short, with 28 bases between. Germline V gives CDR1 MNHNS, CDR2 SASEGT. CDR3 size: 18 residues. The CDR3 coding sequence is TGTGCCAGCACTGACCCCCGGGACATCGCGGGATATAGCTATGGCTACACCTTC. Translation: CASTDPRDIAGYSYGYTF.

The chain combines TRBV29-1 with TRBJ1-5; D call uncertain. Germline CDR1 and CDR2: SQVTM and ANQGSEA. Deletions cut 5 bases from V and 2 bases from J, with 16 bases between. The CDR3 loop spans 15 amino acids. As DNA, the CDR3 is TGCAGCGTTACCACGGACGCGGCTGGCAATCAGCCCCAGCATTTT. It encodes CSVTTDAAGNQPQHF.

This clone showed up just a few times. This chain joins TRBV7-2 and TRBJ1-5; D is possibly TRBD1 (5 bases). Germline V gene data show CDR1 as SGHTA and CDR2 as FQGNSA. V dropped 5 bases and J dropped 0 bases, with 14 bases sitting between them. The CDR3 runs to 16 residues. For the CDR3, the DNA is TGTGCCAGCAGCCCTCGGAGGGGTAATAGCAATCAGCCCCAGCATTTT. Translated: CASSPRRGNSNQPQHF.

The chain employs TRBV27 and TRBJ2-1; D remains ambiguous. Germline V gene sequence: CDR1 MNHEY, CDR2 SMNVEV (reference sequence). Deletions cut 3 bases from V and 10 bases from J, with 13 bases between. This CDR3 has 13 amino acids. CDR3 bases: TGTGCCAGCAGTTTGATACCCCCGGAAGAGCAGTTCTTC. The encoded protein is CASSLIPPEEQFF.

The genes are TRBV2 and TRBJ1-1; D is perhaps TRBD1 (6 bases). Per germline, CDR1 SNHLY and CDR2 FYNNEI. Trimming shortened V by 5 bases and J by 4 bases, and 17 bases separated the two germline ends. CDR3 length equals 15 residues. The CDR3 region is CASSPQGVGATEAFF. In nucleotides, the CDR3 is TGTGCCAGCAGTCCCCAGGGAGTGGGGGCCACTGAAGCTTTCTTT.

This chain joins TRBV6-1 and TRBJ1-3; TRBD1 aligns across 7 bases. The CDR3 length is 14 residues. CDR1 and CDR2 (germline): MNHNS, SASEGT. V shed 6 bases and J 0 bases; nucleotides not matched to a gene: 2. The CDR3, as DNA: TGTGCCAGCAGGACAGGGATCTCTGGAAACACCATATATTTT. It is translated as CASRTGISGNTIYF.

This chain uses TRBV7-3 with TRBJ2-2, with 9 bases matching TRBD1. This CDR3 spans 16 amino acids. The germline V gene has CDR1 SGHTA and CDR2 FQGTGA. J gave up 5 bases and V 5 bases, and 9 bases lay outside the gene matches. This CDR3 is CASSPEGTGRTGELFF. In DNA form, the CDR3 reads TGTGCCAGCAGCCCCGAGGGGACAGGGCGGACCGGGGAGCTGTTTTTT.

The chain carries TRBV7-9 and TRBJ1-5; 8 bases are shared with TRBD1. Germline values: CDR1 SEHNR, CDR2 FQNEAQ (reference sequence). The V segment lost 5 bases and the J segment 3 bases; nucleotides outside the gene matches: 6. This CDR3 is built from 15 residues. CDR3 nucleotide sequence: TGTGCCAGCAGCCCGGGACAGGACCTCAATCAGCCCCAGCATTTT. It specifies CASSPGQDLNQPQHF.